What follows describes a single TCR beta chain. No antigen is known for it. This record comes from a study of T cells in Graves' hyperthyroidism and ophthalmopathy. For the study at large: Peripheral blood draws took place at initial diagnosis, ahead of any treatment. Overall study findings and caveats: Also found in blood were most expanded thyroid clonotypes above 0.001.

The investigators amplified TCR beta CDR3 regions from RNA transcripts. Using the HTBI primer set, a first-round RT-PCR was run on the TCR CDR3. TCRdb processed the multiplex PCR reads anew with MiXCR; each CDR3 protein has one entry. The repertoire has hundreds of thousands of distinct CDR3 sequences, roughly 20% of them found once; the top ten carry 34%. Patients affected by ophthalmopathy presented a Clinical Activity Score of at least 3, a NOSPECS grade of at least 4, and disease duration below 3 months. Used for diagnoses were clinical symptoms, serum thyroxine and TRAb, thyroid ultrasound and orbital computed tomography. V lost 3 bases to trimming and J lost 0 bases; unmatched junction nucleotides: 10. The V gene's germline CDR1 is GTSNPN and CDR2 SVGIG (reference sequence). This CDR3 comprises 16 residues.

Sequenced: blood. The gene calls are TRBV30 and TRBJ1-2; 7 nucleotides line up with TRBD1. This TCR was sampled from a man aged 25 to 40 with Graves' ophthalmopathy. CDR3 amino acids: CAWSKKQGTPNYGYTF. For the CDR3, the DNA is TGTGCCTGGAGCAAGAAACAGGGGACCCCTAACTATGGCTACACCTTC.